This T cell receptor (beta chain) was profiled in a study of T cells in localized non-small cell lung cancer. Study results and limitations: Researchers found a median around 50 of the top 100 tumor clones in adjacent lung.

Libraries were prepared by immunoSEQ multiplex PCR; TCRdb keeps only in-frame clonotypes and omits some of them. The table has under 25,000 clones, around 90% seen once; the top ten hold around a fifth. Details on this clone: Its antigen is currently unknown.

This TCR was recovered from a man aged 40 to 70 with stage I squamous cell lung carcinoma. Sequenced material: peripheral blood, taken before any cancer treatment.

CDR3 residues: CASRKGGSPLHF. The CDR3 coding sequence is TGTGCCAGTAGAAAGGGAGGTTCACCCCTCCACTTT. The chain couples TRBV27 to TRBJ1-6; D gene uncertain. The CDR3 runs 12 residues. Germline V gene data show CDR1 as MNHEY and CDR2 as SMNVEV (reference sequence). V lost 9 bases and J 9 bases, leaving 12 bases between the germline ends.